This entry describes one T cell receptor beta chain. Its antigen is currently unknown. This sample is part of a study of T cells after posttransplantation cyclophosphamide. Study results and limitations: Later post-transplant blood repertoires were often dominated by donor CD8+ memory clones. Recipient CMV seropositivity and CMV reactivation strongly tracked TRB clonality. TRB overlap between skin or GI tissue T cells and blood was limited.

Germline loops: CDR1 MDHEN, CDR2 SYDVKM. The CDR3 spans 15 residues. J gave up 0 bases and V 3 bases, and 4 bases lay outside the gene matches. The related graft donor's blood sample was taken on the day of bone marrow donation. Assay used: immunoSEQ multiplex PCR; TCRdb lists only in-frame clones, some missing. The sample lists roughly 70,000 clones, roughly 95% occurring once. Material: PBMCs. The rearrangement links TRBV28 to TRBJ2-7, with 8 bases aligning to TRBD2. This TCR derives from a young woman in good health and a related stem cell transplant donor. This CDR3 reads CASSFVAGISYEQYF. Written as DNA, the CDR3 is TGTGCCAGCAGTTTTGTAGCGGGAATCTCCTACGAGCAGTACTTC. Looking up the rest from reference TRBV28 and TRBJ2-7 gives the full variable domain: DVKVTQSSRYLVKRTGEKVFLECVQDMDHENMFWYRQDPGLGLRLIYFSYDVKMKEKGDIPEGYSVSREKKERFSLILESASTNQTSMYLCASSFVAGISYEQYFGPGTRLTVT.